This is a list of T cell receptor beta chains from one sample in a study of cytomegalovirus exposure and HLA in healthy donors. The data were produced by immunoSEQ multiplex PCR, yet TCRdb's version contains in-frame clones alone and is incomplete. The sample includes roughly 120,000 clones, 82% of them seen just once. Sequencing was performed on PBMCs. The receptors were sampled from a woman aged 18-29 years in good health and CMV-seronegative. CDR3s include the opening cysteine and the closing phenylalanine or tryptophan. The order of the fields is CDR3 DNA, CDR3 protein, D gene, J gene, V gene, clone size. D genes are given only for firm matches. Only some rows state a clone size, as once, few, many or a class for expanded clones.

cdr3_nt: TGTGCCAGCACCGCCTTAGGGAGCATTAACTATGGCTACACCTTC
cdr3_aa: CASTALGSINYGYTF
d_call: NA
j_call: TRBJ1-2
v_call: TRBV6-5
clone_size: once

cdr3_nt: TGTGCCAGCAGTGGAGGGGGCGTCGAATCGAACTATGGCTACACCTTC
cdr3_aa: CASSGGGVESNYGYTF
d_call: TRBD1
j_call: TRBJ1-2
v_call: TRBV2
clone_size: NA

cdr3_nt: TGTGCCAGCAGTAAAGGGGGGAACACTGAAGCTTTCTTT
cdr3_aa: CASSKGGNTEAFF
d_call: NA
j_call: TRBJ1-1
v_call: TRBV4-2
clone_size: few

cdr3_nt: TGTGCCAGCAGCCACCCCCCCACGAGCAACTATGGCTACACCTTC
cdr3_aa: CASSHPPTSNYGYTF
d_call: NA
j_call: TRBJ1-2
v_call: TRBV7-9
clone_size: NA

cdr3_nt: TGTGCCAGCAGTGAACCCAGGGCTGGAAACACCATATATTTT
cdr3_aa: CASSEPRAGNTIYF
d_call: NA
j_call: TRBJ1-3
v_call: TRBV2
clone_size: NA

cdr3_nt: TGTGCCAGCAGTGCTCTAGCGGGGGTCCCAATTGAGCAGTTCTTC
cdr3_aa: CASSALAGVPIEQFF
d_call: TRBD2
j_call: TRBJ2-1
v_call: TRBV2
clone_size: NA

cdr3_nt: TGTGCCAGCAGGTCAGACAGGGCGAACTATGGCTACACCTTC
cdr3_aa: CASRSDRANYGYTF
d_call: TRBD1
j_call: TRBJ1-2
v_call: TRBV27
clone_size: NA

cdr3_nt: TGTGCCAGCAGTTTCGACAGGAGCTCCTACAATGAGCAGTTCTTC
cdr3_aa: CASSFDRSSYNEQFF
d_call: NA
j_call: TRBJ2-1
v_call: TRBV27
clone_size: once

cdr3_nt: TGTGCCAGTAGCCCGCCGGGACTAGATTACAATGAGCAGTTCTTC
cdr3_aa: CASSPPGLDYNEQFF
d_call: TRBD2
j_call: TRBJ2-1
v_call: TRBV19
clone_size: NA

cdr3_nt: TGTGCCAGCAGTGTGGAGGGCGGGAGAGGGGAGCTGTTTTTT
cdr3_aa: CASSVEGGRGELFF
d_call: TRBD2
j_call: TRBJ2-2
v_call: TRBV2
clone_size: NA

cdr3_nt: TGCGCCAGCAGCCATCAAGACGATACTACTAACTATGGCTACACCTTC
cdr3_aa: CASSHQDDTTNYGYTF
d_call: NA
j_call: TRBJ1-2
v_call: TRBV4-3
clone_size: NA

cdr3_nt: TGTGCCAGCACTACTCGGGGGACGGGAAACACCATATATTTT
cdr3_aa: CASTTRGTGNTIYF
d_call: NA
j_call: TRBJ1-3
v_call: TRBV2
clone_size: NA

cdr3_nt: TGTGCCAGCAGCAAAGGGGACATTAATGAAAAACTGTTTTTT
cdr3_aa: CASSKGDINEKLFF
d_call: NA
j_call: TRBJ1-4
v_call: TRBV21-1
clone_size: once

cdr3_nt: TGTGCCAGCAGTTACTCTGTTCCAGCGGGAAATTACGAGCAGTACTTC
cdr3_aa: CASSYSVPAGNYEQYF
d_call: TRBD2
j_call: TRBJ2-7
v_call: TRBV6-5
clone_size: NA

cdr3_nt: TGTGCCAGCAGTTTAACCGGGGACTACGAGCAGTACTTC
cdr3_aa: CASSLTGDYEQYF
d_call: NA
j_call: TRBJ2-7
v_call: TRBV28
clone_size: NA

cdr3_nt: TGTGCCAGCAGTTACGCCAGGGGGCGTCAGGAGACCCAGTACTTC
cdr3_aa: CASSYARGRQETQYF
d_call: TRBD1
j_call: TRBJ2-5
v_call: TRBV6-5
clone_size: NA

cdr3_nt: TGTGCCAGCAGCTCCAACTGGGACAGGGGGCTTAGTCAGCCCCAGCATTTT
cdr3_aa: CASSSNWDRGLSQPQHF
d_call: TRBD1
j_call: TRBJ1-5
v_call: TRBV5-5
clone_size: NA

cdr3_nt: TGCGCCAGCAGCCATCCCGGACAGTTCAATCAGCCCCAGCATTTT
cdr3_aa: CASSHPGQFNQPQHF
d_call: NA
j_call: TRBJ1-5
v_call: TRBV4-1
clone_size: NA

cdr3_nt: TGCGCCAGCAGCGAACGGACAGACGAAAAACTGTTTTTT
cdr3_aa: CASSERTDEKLFF
d_call: NA
j_call: TRBJ1-4
v_call: TRBV5-1
clone_size: NA

cdr3_nt: TGTGCCAGCAGCCCCCTAGCGGGGACCCACAATGAGCAGTTCTTC
cdr3_aa: CASSPLAGTHNEQFF
d_call: TRBD2
j_call: TRBJ2-1
v_call: TRBV11-3
clone_size: NA

cdr3_nt: TGTGCCAGCAGCTTGGGGCCCCAGGGGATAGGCGGGGAGCTGTTTTTT
cdr3_aa: CASSLGPQGIGGELFF
d_call: NA
j_call: TRBJ2-2
v_call: TRBV7-9
clone_size: NA

cdr3_nt: TGTGCCAGCAGCTCCAACAGGGTTGGGGAAAAACTGTTTTTT
cdr3_aa: CASSSNRVGEKLFF
d_call: NA
j_call: TRBJ1-4
v_call: TRBV11-2
clone_size: NA

cdr3_nt: TGTGCCAGCAGCCAAGAGGGACTAGCGGGGGACTCATCTAGCACAGATACGCAGTATTTT
cdr3_aa: CASSQEGLAGDSSSTDTQYF
d_call: TRBD2
j_call: TRBJ2-3
v_call: TRBV14
clone_size: NA

cdr3_nt: TGTGCCAGCAGCCAGGATCTCAGGGGCGGGAGCAATCAGCCCCAGCATTTT
cdr3_aa: CASSQDLRGGSNQPQHF
d_call: NA
j_call: TRBJ1-5
v_call: TRBV4-2
clone_size: NA

cdr3_nt: TGTGCCAGCAGCTTAGGTACTGATCGCTACACCTTC
cdr3_aa: CASSLGTDRYTF
d_call: NA
j_call: TRBJ1-2
v_call: TRBV7-9
clone_size: NA

cdr3_nt: TGCGCCAGCAGCTTAGCCGGGGAGGTGAGACAGACCCAGTACTTC
cdr3_aa: CASSLAGEVRQTQYF
d_call: NA
j_call: TRBJ2-5
v_call: TRBV5-1
clone_size: once

cdr3_nt: TGTGCCAGCACCTCGGACAGAAGGAACACTGAAGCTTTCTTT
cdr3_aa: CASTSDRRNTEAFF
d_call: NA
j_call: TRBJ1-1
v_call: TRBV27
clone_size: NA

cdr3_nt: TGTGCCAGCAGCGTCCGGACAGGGGGAACTGGAAACACCATATATTTT
cdr3_aa: CASSVRTGGTGNTIYF
d_call: TRBD1
j_call: TRBJ1-3
v_call: TRBV9
clone_size: NA

cdr3_nt: TGTGCCAGCAGTGCAGACAGGGGGCCGGGCTATGGCTACACCTTC
cdr3_aa: CASSADRGPGYGYTF
d_call: TRBD1
j_call: TRBJ1-2
v_call: TRBV6-1
clone_size: NA

cdr3_nt: TGTGCCAGCAGCTTAGCGACTAGCGGGTACAATGAGCAGTTCTTC
cdr3_aa: CASSLATSGYNEQFF
d_call: TRBD2
j_call: TRBJ2-1
v_call: TRBV7-2
clone_size: NA

cdr3_nt: TGTGCCAGCAGCTGGGGTAGCGGGAGTACAGATACGCAGTATTTT
cdr3_aa: CASSWGSGSTDTQYF
d_call: TRBD2
j_call: TRBJ2-3
v_call: TRBV5-4
clone_size: few

cdr3_nt: TGTGCCAGCAGCTTGGAAACGGGAGAGGCGACAGATACGCAGTATTTT
cdr3_aa: CASSLETGEATDTQYF
d_call: NA
j_call: TRBJ2-3
v_call: TRBV5-6
clone_size: NA

cdr3_nt: TGTGCCAGCTCACCACGAGCTAGCCGGGACAATGAGCAGTTCTTC
cdr3_aa: CASSPRASRDNEQFF
d_call: NA
j_call: TRBJ2-1
v_call: TRBV18
clone_size: NA

cdr3_nt: TGTGCCACCCAGATATCAGGGACTAGCGGGGGGGAGACCCAGTACTTC
cdr3_aa: CATQISGTSGGETQYF
d_call: TRBD2
j_call: TRBJ2-5
v_call: TRBV19
clone_size: NA

cdr3_nt: TGTGCCAGCAGCTTGGACCCCCGGGGGGGGAACACTGAAGCTTTCTTT
cdr3_aa: CASSLDPRGGNTEAFF
d_call: NA
j_call: TRBJ1-1
v_call: TRBV5-4
clone_size: NA

cdr3_nt: TGTGCCAGCAGTTATTCCGGGACAGGGAGAAACGAGCAGTACTTC
cdr3_aa: CASSYSGTGRNEQYF
d_call: TRBD1
j_call: TRBJ2-7
v_call: TRBV6-5
clone_size: NA

cdr3_nt: TGTGCCAGCAGTCAAGGACTAGCCTCCACAGATACGCAGTATTTT
cdr3_aa: CASSQGLASTDTQYF
d_call: TRBD2
j_call: TRBJ2-3
v_call: TRBV27
clone_size: NA

cdr3_nt: TGTGCCAGCAGTTACAGGGGGCGCACCGGGGAGCTGTTTTTT
cdr3_aa: CASSYRGRTGELFF
d_call: TRBD1
j_call: TRBJ2-2
v_call: TRBV6-6
clone_size: NA

cdr3_nt: TGTGCCAGCAGTCCGAGACTAGCGGGATTGGGAGAGCAGTACTTC
cdr3_aa: CASSPRLAGLGEQYF
d_call: TRBD2
j_call: TRBJ2-7
v_call: TRBV27
clone_size: NA

cdr3_nt: TGCGCCAGCAGCCAATGGGTCGTGCAGCGGGAGGGCCAAGATACGCAGTATTTT
cdr3_aa: CASSQWVVQREGQDTQYF
d_call: TRBD2
j_call: TRBJ2-3
v_call: TRBV4-1
clone_size: NA

cdr3_nt: TGTGCCAGCTCACCAGGGTCAGCGACGAACACCGGGGAGCTGTTTTTT
cdr3_aa: CASSPGSATNTGELFF
d_call: NA
j_call: TRBJ2-2
v_call: TRBV18
clone_size: NA

cdr3_nt: TGTGCCAGCAGCTTAGATCCGGGGTGGGCTTTCTTT
cdr3_aa: CASSLDPGWAFF
d_call: NA
j_call: TRBJ1-1
v_call: TRBV11-2
clone_size: once

cdr3_nt: TGTGCCAGCAGTTCCGCCGGGACAGGGGGCTATGGCTACACCTTC
cdr3_aa: CASSSAGTGGYGYTF
d_call: TRBD1
j_call: TRBJ1-2
v_call: TRBV27
clone_size: NA

cdr3_nt: TGTGCCAGCAGCTTAACAGGGAATGTGAACACTGAAGCTTTCTTT
cdr3_aa: CASSLTGNVNTEAFF
d_call: NA
j_call: TRBJ1-1
v_call: TRBV7-9
clone_size: NA

cdr3_nt: TGTGCCAGTAGCGCAACAGGCTCTAATTCACCCCTCCACTTT
cdr3_aa: CASSATGSNSPLHF
d_call: NA
j_call: TRBJ1-6
v_call: TRBV19
clone_size: NA

cdr3_nt: TGTGCCAGCAGCTTGGGGCCACCTTCCACAGGGCCGGGTGAGCAGTTCTTC
cdr3_aa: CASSLGPPSTGPGEQFF
d_call: NA
j_call: TRBJ2-1
v_call: TRBV5-6
clone_size: once

cdr3_nt: TGTGCCAGCAGCTTAGATCCCAGGTCCTATGGCTACACCTTC
cdr3_aa: CASSLDPRSYGYTF
d_call: NA
j_call: TRBJ1-2
v_call: TRBV11-2
clone_size: NA

cdr3_nt: TGTGCCAGCAGCTTAGATTCAGGGAATGAGCAGTTCTTC
cdr3_aa: CASSLDSGNEQFF
d_call: NA
j_call: TRBJ2-1
v_call: TRBV11-2
clone_size: NA

cdr3_nt: TGTGCCAGCAGACGACAGGGGGAGGGCACTGAAGCTTTCTTT
cdr3_aa: CASRRQGEGTEAFF
d_call: TRBD1
j_call: TRBJ1-1
v_call: TRBV5-4
clone_size: NA

cdr3_nt: TGTGCCAGCAGCTTCACATGGGGCGATACGCAGTATTTT
cdr3_aa: CASSFTWGDTQYF
d_call: NA
j_call: TRBJ2-3
v_call: TRBV11-2
clone_size: NA

cdr3_nt: TGTGCCAGCAGCCAAGAATACAGGGGCCAGAATAATTCACCCCTCCACTTT
cdr3_aa: CASSQEYRGQNNSPLHF
d_call: TRBD1
j_call: TRBJ1-6
v_call: TRBV4-2
clone_size: NA

cdr3_nt: TGCGCCAGCAGCCAAGATAGGGGGTCTGGGGCCAACGTCCTGACTTTC
cdr3_aa: CASSQDRGSGANVLTF
d_call: NA
j_call: TRBJ2-6
v_call: TRBV4-3
clone_size: few

cdr3_nt: TGTGCCAGCAATCTTAAGGGGACAGGGAGGGAAAAACTGTTTTTT
cdr3_aa: CASNLKGTGREKLFF
d_call: TRBD1
j_call: TRBJ1-4
v_call: TRBV6-6
clone_size: NA

cdr3_nt: TGTGCCAGCAGTTTCGGGGACAGGGGCGAAAAACTGTTTTTT
cdr3_aa: CASSFGDRGEKLFF
d_call: TRBD1
j_call: TRBJ1-4
v_call: TRBV5-6
clone_size: NA